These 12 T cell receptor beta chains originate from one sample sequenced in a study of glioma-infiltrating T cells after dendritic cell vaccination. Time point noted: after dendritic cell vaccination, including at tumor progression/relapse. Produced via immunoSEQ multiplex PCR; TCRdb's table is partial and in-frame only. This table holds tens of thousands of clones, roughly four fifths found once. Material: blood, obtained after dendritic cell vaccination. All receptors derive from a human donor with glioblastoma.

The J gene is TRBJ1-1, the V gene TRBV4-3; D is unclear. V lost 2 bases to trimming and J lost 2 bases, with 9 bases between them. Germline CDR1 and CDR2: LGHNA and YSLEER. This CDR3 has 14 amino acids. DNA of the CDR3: TGCGCCAGCAGCCAACAACTGGTTAACACTGAAGCTTTCTTT. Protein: CASSQQLVNTEAFF.

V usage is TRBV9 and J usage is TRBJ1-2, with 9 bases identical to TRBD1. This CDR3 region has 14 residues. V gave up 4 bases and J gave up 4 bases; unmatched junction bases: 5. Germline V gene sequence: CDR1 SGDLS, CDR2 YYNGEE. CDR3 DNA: TGTGCCAGCAGCCCAGGGACAGGGATCTATGGCTACACCTTC. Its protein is CASSPGTGIYGYTF.

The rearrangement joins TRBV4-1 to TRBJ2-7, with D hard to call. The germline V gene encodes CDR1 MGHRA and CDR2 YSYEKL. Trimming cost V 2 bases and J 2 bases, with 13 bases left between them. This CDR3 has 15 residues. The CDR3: CASSQPTRSAYEQYF. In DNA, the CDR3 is TGCGCCAGCAGCCAACCTACAAGGAGTGCCTACGAGCAGTACTTC.

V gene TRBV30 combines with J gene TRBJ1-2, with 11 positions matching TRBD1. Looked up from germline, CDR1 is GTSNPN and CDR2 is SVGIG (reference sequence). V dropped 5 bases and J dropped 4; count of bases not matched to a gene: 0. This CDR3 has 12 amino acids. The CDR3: CAWGTGGYGYTF. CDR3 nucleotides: TGTGCCTGGGGGACAGGGGGCTATGGCTACACCTTC. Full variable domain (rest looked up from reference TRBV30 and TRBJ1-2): SQTIHQWPATLVQPVGSPLSLECTVEGTSNPNLYWYRQAAGRGLQLLFYSVGIGQISSEVPQNLSASRPQDRQFILSSKKLLLSDSGFYLCAWGTGGYGYTFGSGTRLTVV.

This CDR3 is CASSALAGYSNQPQHF. As DNA, the CDR3 is TGTGCCAGCAGTGCCCTGGCCGGGTATAGCAATCAGCCCCAGCATTTT. The rearrangement uses TRBV6-1 and TRBJ1-5; D is undetermined. Trimming shortened V by 4 bases and J by 0 bases, and 13 bases separated the two germline ends. The CDR3 consists of 16 residues. The germline CDR1 and CDR2 sequences are MNHNS and SASEGT.

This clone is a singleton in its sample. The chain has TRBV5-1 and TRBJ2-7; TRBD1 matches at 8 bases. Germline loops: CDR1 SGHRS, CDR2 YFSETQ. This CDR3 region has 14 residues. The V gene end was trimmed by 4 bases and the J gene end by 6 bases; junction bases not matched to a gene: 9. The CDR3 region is CASSPDRVRGEQYF. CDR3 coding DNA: TGCGCCAGCAGCCCGGACAGGGTGAGAGGCGAGCAGTACTTC.

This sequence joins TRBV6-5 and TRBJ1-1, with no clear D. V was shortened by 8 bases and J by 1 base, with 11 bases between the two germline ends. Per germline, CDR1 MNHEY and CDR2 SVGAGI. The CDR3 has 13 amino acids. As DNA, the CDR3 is TGTGCCAGCCGAGAGGCTCCGAACACTGAAGCTTTCTTT. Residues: CASREAPNTEAFF.

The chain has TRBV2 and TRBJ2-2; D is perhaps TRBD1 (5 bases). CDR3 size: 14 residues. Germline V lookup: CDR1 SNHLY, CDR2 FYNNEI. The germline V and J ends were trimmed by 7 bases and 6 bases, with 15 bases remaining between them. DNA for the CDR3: TGTGCCAGCAATGGACAACCCGACGCCGGGGAGCTGTTTTTT. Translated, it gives CASNGQPDAGELFF.

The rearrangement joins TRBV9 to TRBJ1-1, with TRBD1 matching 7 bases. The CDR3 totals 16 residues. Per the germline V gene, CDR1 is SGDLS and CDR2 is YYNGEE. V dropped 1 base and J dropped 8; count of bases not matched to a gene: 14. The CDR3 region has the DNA TGTGCCAGCAGCGTATGTGTGGGGGGCAGGGGGACAGAAGCTTTCTTT. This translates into CASSVCVGGRGTEAFF.

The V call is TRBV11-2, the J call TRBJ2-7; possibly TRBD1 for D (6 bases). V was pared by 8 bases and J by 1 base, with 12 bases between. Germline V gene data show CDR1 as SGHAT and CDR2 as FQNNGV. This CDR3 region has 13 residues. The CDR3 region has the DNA TGTGCCAGCGGACTGGACAGTTCCTACGAGCAGTACTTC. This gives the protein CASGLDSSYEQYF.

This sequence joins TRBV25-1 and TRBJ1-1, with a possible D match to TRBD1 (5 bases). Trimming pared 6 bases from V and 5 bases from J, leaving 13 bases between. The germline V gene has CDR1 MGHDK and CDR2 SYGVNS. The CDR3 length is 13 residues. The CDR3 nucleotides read TGTGCCAGCAGAGCTTGGAAGGGGACTGAAGCTTTCTTT. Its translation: CASRAWKGTEAFF.

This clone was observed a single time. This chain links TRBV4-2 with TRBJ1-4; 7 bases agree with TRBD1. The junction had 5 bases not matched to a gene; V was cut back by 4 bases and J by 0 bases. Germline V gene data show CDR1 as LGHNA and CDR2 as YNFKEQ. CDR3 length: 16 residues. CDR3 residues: CASSPGQEATNEKLFF. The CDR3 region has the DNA TGTGCCAGCAGCCCCGGACAGGAGGCAACTAATGAAAAACTGTTTTTT.